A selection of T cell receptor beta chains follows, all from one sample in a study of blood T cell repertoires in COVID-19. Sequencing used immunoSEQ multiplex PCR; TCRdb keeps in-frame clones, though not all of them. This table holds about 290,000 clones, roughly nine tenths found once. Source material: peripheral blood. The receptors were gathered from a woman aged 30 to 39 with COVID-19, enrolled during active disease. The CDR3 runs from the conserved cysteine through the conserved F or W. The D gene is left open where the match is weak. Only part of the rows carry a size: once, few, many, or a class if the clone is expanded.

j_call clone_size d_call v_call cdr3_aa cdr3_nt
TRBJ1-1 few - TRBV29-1 CSVRTAVRYTEAFF TGCAGCGTTAGGACAGCCGTACGTTACACTGAAGCTTTCTTT
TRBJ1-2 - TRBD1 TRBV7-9 CASSGRDRGTLGYTF TGTGCCAGCAGCGGACGGGACAGGGGAACACTTGGCTACACCTTC
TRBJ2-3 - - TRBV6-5 CASRGASTDTQYF TGTGCCAGCAGGGGGGCTAGCACAGATACGCAGTATTTT
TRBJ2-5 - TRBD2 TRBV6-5 CASAHSGGAGETQYF TGTGCCAGCGCACATAGCGGGGGGGCTGGAGAGACCCAGTACTTC
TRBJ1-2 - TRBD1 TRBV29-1 CSVANGTDLRGYTF TGCAGCGTTGCGAACGGGACAGACCTCAGGGGCTACACCTTC
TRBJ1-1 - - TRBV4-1 CASSQSSPGTEAFF TGCGCCAGCAGCCAATCCTCACCGGGCACTGAAGCTTTCTTT
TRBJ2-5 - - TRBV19 CASSIIYQREETQYF TGTGCCAGTAGTATTATTTATCAGAGGGAAGAGACCCAGTACTTC
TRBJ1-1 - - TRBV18 CASSPRGSDTEAFF TGTGCCAGCTCACCACGGGGCTCGGATACTGAAGCTTTCTTT
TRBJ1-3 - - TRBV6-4 CASSDLPPTGSGNTIYF TGTGCCAGCAGTGACCTCCCCCCGACAGGCTCTGGAAACACCATATATTTT
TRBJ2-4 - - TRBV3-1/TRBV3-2 CASSQDWDTGNIQYF TGTGCCAGCAGCCAAGACTGGGACACGGGGAACATTCAGTACTTC
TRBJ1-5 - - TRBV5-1 CASSLVPWESGDQPQHF TGCGCCAGCAGCTTGGTTCCGTGGGAGAGTGGGGATCAGCCCCAGCATTTT
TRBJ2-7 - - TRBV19 CASSIARDYEQYF TGTGCCAGTAGTATTGCCCGGGATTACGAGCAGTACTTC